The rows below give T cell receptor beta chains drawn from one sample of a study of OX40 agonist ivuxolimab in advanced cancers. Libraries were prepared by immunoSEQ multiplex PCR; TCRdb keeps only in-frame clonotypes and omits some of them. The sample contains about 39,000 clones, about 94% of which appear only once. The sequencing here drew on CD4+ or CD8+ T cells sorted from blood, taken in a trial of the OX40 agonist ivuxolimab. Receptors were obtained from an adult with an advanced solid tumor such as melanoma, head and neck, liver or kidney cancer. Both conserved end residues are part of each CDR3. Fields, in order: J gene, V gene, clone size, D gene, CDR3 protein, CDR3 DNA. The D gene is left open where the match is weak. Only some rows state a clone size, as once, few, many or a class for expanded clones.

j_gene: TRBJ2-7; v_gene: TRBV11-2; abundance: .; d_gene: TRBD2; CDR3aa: CASSLDLTSNNEQYF; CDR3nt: TGTGCCAGCAGCTTAGACCTGACTAGCAATAACGAGCAGTACTTC
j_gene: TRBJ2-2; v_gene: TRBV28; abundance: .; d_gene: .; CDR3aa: CASSPLGQTNTGELFF; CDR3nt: TGTGCCAGCAGTCCACTTGGACAAACTAACACCGGGGAGCTGTTTTTT
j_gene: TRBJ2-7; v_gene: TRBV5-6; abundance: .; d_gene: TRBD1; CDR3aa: CASSPGQGSYEQYF; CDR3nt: TGTGCCAGCAGCCCGGGACAGGGCTCCTACGAGCAGTACTTC
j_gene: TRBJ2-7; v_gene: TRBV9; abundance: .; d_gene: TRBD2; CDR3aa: CASSGGTSGTYEQYF; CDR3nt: TGTGCCAGCAGCGGGGGGACTAGCGGAACCTACGAGCAGTACTTC
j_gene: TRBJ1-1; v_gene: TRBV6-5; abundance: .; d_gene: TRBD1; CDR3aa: CAGRTGRGTEAFF; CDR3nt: TGTGCCGGTCGGACAGGGAGAGGCACTGAAGCTTTCTTT
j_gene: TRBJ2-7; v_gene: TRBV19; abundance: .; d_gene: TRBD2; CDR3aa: CASSNLLAGSLEQYF; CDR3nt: TGTGCCAGTAGTAACTTACTAGCGGGGTCTTTGGAGCAGTACTTC
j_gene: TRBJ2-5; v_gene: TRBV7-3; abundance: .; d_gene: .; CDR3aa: CASSLNWGETQYF; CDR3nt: TGTGCCAGCAGCTTAAATTGGGGGGAGACCCAGTACTTC
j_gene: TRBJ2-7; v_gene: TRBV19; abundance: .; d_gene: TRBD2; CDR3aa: CASSVGTSNEQYF; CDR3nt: TGTGCCAGTAGTGTCGGGACTAGCAACGAGCAGTACTTC
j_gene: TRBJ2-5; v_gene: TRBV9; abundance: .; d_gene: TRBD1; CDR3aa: CASSPGTGSETQYF; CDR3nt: TGTGCCAGCAGCCCCGGGACAGGGTCCGAGACCCAGTACTTC
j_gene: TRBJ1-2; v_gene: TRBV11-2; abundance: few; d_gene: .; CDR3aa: CASSLGGDLYGYTF; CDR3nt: TGTGCCAGCAGCTTAGGAGGAGATCTATACGGCTACACCTTC
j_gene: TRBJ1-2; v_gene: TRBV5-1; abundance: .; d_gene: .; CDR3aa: CASSLSPGISYGYTF; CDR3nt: TGCGCCAGCAGCTTGAGCCCAGGAATCTCCTATGGCTACACCTTC
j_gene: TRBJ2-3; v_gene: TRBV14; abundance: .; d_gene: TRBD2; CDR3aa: CASSRMMGGSTDTQYF; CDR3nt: TGTGCCAGCAGCAGAATGATGGGAGGGTCCACAGATACGCAGTATTTT
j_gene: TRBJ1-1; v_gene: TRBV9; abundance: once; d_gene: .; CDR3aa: CASSVGRNTEAFF; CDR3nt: TGTGCCAGCAGCGTAGGGAGGAACACTGAAGCTTTCTTT
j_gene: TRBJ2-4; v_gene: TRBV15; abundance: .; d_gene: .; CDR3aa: CATSGHPGGALPVQYF; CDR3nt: TGTGCCACCAGCGGACACCCTGGGGGGGCCCTACCAGTTCAATACTTC
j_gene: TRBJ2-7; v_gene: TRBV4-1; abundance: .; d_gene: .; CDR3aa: CASSQDMGPYSEYEQYF; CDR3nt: TGCGCCAGCAGCCAAGACATGGGACCATATAGTGAGTACGAGCAGTACTTC
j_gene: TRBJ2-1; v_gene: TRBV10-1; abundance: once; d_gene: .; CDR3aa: CASSDLTGRLTYNEQFF; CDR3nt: TGCGCCAGCAGTGACCTGACAGGACGCCTAACCTACAATGAGCAGTTCTTC
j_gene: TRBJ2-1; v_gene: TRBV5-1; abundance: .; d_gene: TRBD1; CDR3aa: CASSSGQGPYNEQFF; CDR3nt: TGCGCCAGCAGCTCGGGACAGGGACCGTACAATGAGCAGTTCTTC
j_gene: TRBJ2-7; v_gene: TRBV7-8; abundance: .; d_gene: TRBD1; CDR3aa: CASSPLRGSNEQYF; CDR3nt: TGTGCCAGCAGCCCCCTCAGGGGGTCGAACGAGCAGTACTTC
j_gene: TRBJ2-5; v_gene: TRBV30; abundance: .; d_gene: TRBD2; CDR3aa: CAWNGGWETQYF; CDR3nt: TGTGCCTGGAACGGGGGGTGGGAGACCCAGTACTTC
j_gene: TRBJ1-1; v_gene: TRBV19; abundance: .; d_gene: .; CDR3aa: CASSMGIEAFF; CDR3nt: TGTGCCAGTAGTATGGGTATTGAAGCTTTCTTT
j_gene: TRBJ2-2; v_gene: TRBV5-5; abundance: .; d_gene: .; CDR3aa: CASSYLEAPNTGELFF; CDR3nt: TGTGCCAGCAGCTACCTCGAGGCTCCGAACACCGGGGAGCTGTTTTTT
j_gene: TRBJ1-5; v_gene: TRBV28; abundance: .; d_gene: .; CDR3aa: CASSLYDGYQPQHF; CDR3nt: TGTGCCAGCAGTTTATATGATGGGTATCAGCCCCAGCATTTT
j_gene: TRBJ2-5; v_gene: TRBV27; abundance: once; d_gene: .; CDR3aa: CASSFRSDREETQYF; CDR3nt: TGTGCCAGCAGTTTCAGATCCGACAGAGAAGAGACCCAGTACTTC
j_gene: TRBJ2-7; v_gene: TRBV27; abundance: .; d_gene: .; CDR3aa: CASSLIRSWGYEQYF; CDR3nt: TGTGCCAGCAGTTTAATAAGATCCTGGGGCTACGAGCAGTACTTC
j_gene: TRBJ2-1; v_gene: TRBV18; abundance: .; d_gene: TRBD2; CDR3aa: CASSRTSGRDEQFF; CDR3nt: TGTGCCAGCTCACGGACTAGCGGGAGGGATGAGCAGTTCTTC
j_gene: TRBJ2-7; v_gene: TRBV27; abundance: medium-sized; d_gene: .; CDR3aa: CASSSFKGGAYEQYF; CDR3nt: TGTGCCAGCAGTTCATTTAAGGGCGGTGCCTACGAGCAGTACTTC
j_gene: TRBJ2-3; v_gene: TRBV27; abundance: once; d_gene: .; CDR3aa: CASSLSVSPGVDSTDTQYF; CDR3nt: TGTGCCAGCAGTTTATCGGTCTCCCCAGGGGTCGATAGCACAGATACGCAGTATTTT
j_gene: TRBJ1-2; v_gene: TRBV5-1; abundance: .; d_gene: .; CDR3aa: CASSTDGVSYGYTF; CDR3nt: TGCGCCAGCAGCACCGACGGAGTTTCCTATGGCTACACCTTC
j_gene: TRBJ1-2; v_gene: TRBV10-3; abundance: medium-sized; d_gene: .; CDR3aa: CAISDPGTRPYGYTF; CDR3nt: TGTGCCATCAGTGACCCGGGGACCAGACCCTATGGCTACACCTTC
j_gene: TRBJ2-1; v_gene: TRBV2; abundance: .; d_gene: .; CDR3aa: CATLTAPGDNEQFF; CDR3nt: TGTGCCACCTTGACAGCCCCTGGGGACAATGAGCAGTTCTTC
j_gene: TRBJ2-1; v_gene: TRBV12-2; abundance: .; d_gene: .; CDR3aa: CASRRPVAGGPLPYNEQFF; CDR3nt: TGTGCAAGTCGCCGGCCTGTAGCGGGAGGGCCCCTTCCCTACAATGAGCAGTTCTTC
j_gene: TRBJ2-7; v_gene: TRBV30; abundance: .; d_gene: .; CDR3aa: CAWSPPSYEQYF; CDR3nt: TGTGCCTGGAGCCCACCCTCCTACGAGCAGTACTTC
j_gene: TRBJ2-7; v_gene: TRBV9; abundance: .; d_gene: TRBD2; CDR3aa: CASSPTGTRAYEQYF; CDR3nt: TGTGCCAGCAGCCCCACCGGGACTAGGGCCTACGAGCAGTACTTC
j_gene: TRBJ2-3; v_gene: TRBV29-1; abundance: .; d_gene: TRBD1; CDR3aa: CSVRSGGEDTQYF; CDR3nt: TGCAGCGTTCGGTCAGGGGGCGAAGATACGCAGTATTTT
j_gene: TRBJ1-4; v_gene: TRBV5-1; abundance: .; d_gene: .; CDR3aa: CASSYSPRGITVF; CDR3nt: TGCGCCAGCTCCTATTCACCGCGGGGGATAACTGTTTTT
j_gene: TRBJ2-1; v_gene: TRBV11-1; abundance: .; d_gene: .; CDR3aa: CASSPPSGSSYNEQFF; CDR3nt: TGTGCCAGCAGCCCCCCCAGCGGAAGCTCCTACAATGAGCAGTTCTTC
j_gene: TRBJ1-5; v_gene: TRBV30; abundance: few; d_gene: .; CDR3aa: CAWSVQGGQPQHF; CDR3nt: TGTGCCTGGAGTGTTCAGGGTGGTCAGCCCCAGCATTTT
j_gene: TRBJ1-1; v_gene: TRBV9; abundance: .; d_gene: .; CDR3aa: CASSVGDTTDTEAFF; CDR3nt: TGTGCCAGCAGCGTAGGGGACACTACTGACACTGAAGCTTTCTTT
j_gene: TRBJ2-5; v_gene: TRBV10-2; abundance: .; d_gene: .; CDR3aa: CASSELALGETQYF; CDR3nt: TGCGCCAGCAGTGAACTAGCTCTGGGGGAGACCCAGTACTTC
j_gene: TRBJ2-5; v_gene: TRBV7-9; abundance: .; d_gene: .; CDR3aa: CASSLAQYGAQETQYF; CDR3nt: TGTGCCAGCAGCTTAGCGCAGTACGGAGCGCAAGAGACCCAGTACTTC
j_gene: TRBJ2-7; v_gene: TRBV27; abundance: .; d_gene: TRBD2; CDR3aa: CASNPGVSGRGEQYF; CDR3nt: TGTGCCAGCAACCCAGGGGTTAGCGGGAGGGGTGAGCAGTACTTC
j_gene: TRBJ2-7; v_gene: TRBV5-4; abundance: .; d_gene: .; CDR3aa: CATTTGYEQYF; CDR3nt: TGTGCCACCACCACAGGCTACGAGCAGTACTTC
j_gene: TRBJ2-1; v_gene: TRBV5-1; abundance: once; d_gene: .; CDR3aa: CASSLAVGQGANFYNEQFF; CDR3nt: TGCGCCAGCAGCTTGGCAGTAGGACAAGGAGCAAACTTTTACAATGAGCAGTTCTTC
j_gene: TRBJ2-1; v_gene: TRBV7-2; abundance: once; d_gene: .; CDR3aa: CASSFPGLKLGNEQFF; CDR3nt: TGTGCCAGCAGCTTCCCCGGACTAAAATTGGGGAATGAGCAGTTCTTC
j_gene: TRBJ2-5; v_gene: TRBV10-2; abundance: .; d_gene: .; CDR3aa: CASSGRGETQYF; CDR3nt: TGCGCCAGCAGCGGTAGAGGTGAGACCCAGTACTTC
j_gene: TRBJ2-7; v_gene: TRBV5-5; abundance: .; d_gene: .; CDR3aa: CASTLQGYEQYF; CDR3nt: TGTGCCAGCACCTTACAGGGTTACGAGCAGTACTTC
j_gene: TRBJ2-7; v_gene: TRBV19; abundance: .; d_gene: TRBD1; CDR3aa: CASSMAGGPYEQYF; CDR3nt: TGTGCCAGTAGTATGGCAGGGGGTCCCTACGAGCAGTACTTC
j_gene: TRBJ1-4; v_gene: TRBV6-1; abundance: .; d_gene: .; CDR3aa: CASSEDEKLFF; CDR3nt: TGTGCCAGCAGTGAAGATGAAAAACTGTTTTTT
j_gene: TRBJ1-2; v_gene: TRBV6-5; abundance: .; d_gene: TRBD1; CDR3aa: CASSTGGYGYTF; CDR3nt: TGTGCCAGCAGCACAGGGGGGTATGGCTACACCTTC
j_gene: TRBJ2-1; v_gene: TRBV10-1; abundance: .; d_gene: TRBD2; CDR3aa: CASSESVGGTYNEQFF; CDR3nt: TGCGCCAGCAGTGAGTCGGTGGGAGGGACGTACAATGAGCAGTTCTTC
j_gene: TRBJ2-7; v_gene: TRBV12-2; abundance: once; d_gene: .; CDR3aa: CASRLQGGNPYEQYF; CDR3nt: TGTGCAAGTCGCTTGCAGGGGGGGAACCCCTACGAGCAGTACTTC
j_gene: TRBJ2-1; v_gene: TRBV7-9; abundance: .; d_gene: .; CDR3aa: CASSLSSEQFF; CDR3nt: TGTGCCAGCAGCTTATCCTCCGAGCAGTTCTTC
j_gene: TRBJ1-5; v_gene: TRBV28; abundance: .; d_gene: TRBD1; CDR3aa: CASSPWGTGTSEPQHF; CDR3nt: TGTGCCAGCAGTCCGTGGGGGACAGGGACATCAGAGCCCCAGCATTTT
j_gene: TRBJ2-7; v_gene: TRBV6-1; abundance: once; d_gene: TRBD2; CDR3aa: CASSGGLVPSEYEQYF; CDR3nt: TGTGCCAGCAGTGGCGGACTAGTTCCCTCCGAGTACGAGCAGTACTTC
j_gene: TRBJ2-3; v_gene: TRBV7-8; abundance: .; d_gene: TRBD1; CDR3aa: CASRSPGQGLDTQYF; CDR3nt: TGTGCCAGCAGATCTCCGGGACAGGGCTTGGATACGCAGTATTTT